This T cell receptor (beta chain) was obtained from a study of blood T cell repertoires in COVID-19 (dated by TCRdb to 2018 to 2021). The study in broad terms: Samples covering the acute and convalescent phases of COVID-19 were provided by collaborators in the United States, Italy and Spain. The prospective study material was composed of cDNA or gDNA derived from T cells, B-cell-depleted T cells, or PBMCs. The dataset comprised deeply sampled blood TCRbeta repertoires from subjects exposed to, actively infected with, or recovered from COVID-19. The repertoires were made available in a free public database intended to serve as a resource for research on the immune response to SARS-CoV-2. Samples were obtained from the ongoing ImmuneRACE study (first 160 participants) and from approximately 1,200 subjects provided by 6 global collaborators. The sample metadata nearly always contained a de-identified subject ID, COVID-19 status, age in years and sex. Where available, HLA class I and class II types were obtained from metadata supplied by the sample provider rather than from assay-based typing. Results the study describes overall, beyond this receptor: The quantity of clinical and demographic metadata differed by source and by participant and was supplied without curation.

TCRbeta CDR3 regions were amplified from genomic DNA by means of the immunoSEQ Assay, a bias-controlled multiplex PCR. Turning to the authors' computational methods: Within the assay, amplification of reference gene primers was used to estimate how many nucleated cells each sample contained. Sequence reads were collapsed and filtered to measure the absolute abundance of every unique TCRbeta CDR3 rearrangement. Productive Simpson clonality was computed per sample as the square root of Simpson's diversity index over productive rearrangements. TCRdb's version of the immuneACCESS table is confined to in-frame rearrangements and falls short of the full clone set. An unresolved V gene accounts for under half of the shortfall where checked; the remainder is of unknown origin. That table gives V, J and clone size, and the DNA gave D and trimming. A total of about 250,000 clones appear in this sample, approximately 91% of them only once. Of the sample, roughly 2% falls within the top ten clones.

The germline V gene (reference sequence) yields MNHNY for CDR1 and SVGAGI for CDR2. V trim: 6 bases; J trim: 8 bases; unmatched bases: 5. Its CDR3 holds 13 amino acids, cysteine through phenylalanine. The only DNA kept is the CDR3, 39 bases in frame from the first base. Turning to this clone: The antigen this receptor binds is unknown. Base qualities are not provided; no much larger clone lies one nucleotide away.

Another Seattle source contributed samples from volunteer blood donors who had recovered from COVID-19. Whole blood was collected in K2EDTA tubes by collaborating institutions according to the institutions' own protocols. For TCRbeta analysis, collaborator samples were shipped as frozen whole blood, as isolated PBMCs, or as DNA extracted from either sample type. This clonotype was obtained from a middle-aged woman who had recovered from COVID-19. The sample taken for sequencing was peripheral blood. Recombination joined TRBV6-6 with TRBJ1-3, and 9 bases in between align with TRBD1. The DNA sequence follows: TGTGCCAGCAGGGAGACAGGGGGAGACACCATATATTTT. The translation is CASRETGGDTIYF.